Below are 9 T cell receptor beta chains sequenced from a single sample in a study of T cell repertoires and HLA-DP antigens. Produced via immunoSEQ multiplex PCR; TCRdb's table is partial and in-frame only. The table shows 55,000 to 80,000 clones, with around three quarters occurring only once. Antigens of these TCRs are unknown. The specimen was CD4+ T cells from PBMCs. The receptor set was obtained from a man in his sixties in good health and CMV-seronegative.

The chain combines TRBV19 with TRBJ2-3; 7 positions agree with TRBD2. The CDR3 is made up of 17 amino acids. Trimming at V came to 5 bases and at J to 2 bases, leaving 13 bases not matched to a gene. CDR1 and CDR2 (germline): LNHDA, SQIVND (reference sequence). The CDR3 region has the DNA TGTGCCAGTAGTCCGATTCGTTCTAGCGGTTCCACAGATACGCAGTATTTT. Encoded protein: CASSPIRSSGSTDTQYF.

V and J are TRBV2 and TRBJ1-4; D is perhaps TRBD1 (5 bases). V gave up 6 bases and J gave up 3 bases, with 17 bases separating them. Per germline, CDR1 SNHLY and CDR2 FYNNEI. The CDR3 spans 16 residues. The CDR3 region is CASRRTTAGANEKLFF. The CDR3 DNA follows: TGTGCCAGCAGGAGGACAACGGCTGGGGCTAATGAAAAACTGTTTTTT.

The chain is built from TRBV4-3 and TRBJ1-4; D gene uncertain. CDR3 size: 13 residues. CDR1 is LGHNA and CDR2 is YSLEER in the germline V gene. The V end was cut by 3 bases, the J end by 7 bases, with 9 bases between. The CDR3 DNA follows: TGCGCCAGCAGCCAGCCCGGAAGTGAAAAACTGTTTTTT. Translation gives CASSQPGSEKLFF.

The chain couples TRBV7-9 to TRBJ1-2; 9 bases line up with TRBD1. This CDR3 is 16 amino acids long. J gave up 8 bases and V 1 base, and 11 bases lay outside the gene matches. The germline gives CDR1 SEHNR, CDR2 FQNEAQ (reference sequence). The CDR3 loop is CASSLGFKQGARGYTF. CDR3 in DNA: TGTGCCAGCAGCTTAGGATTTAAACAGGGGGCTCGAGGCTACACCTTC.

This chain connects TRBV19 to TRBJ1-5; 9 bases map to TRBD1. V lost 5 bases to trimming and J lost 5 bases; unmatched junction nucleotides: 4. The germline CDR1 and CDR2 sequences are LNHDA and SQIVND (reference sequence). There are 14 residues in the CDR3. In DNA form, the CDR3 reads TGTGCCAGTAGTCAGACAGGGGGGGATCAGCCCCAGCATTTT. Translating it yields CASSQTGGDQPQHF. Full variable domain (outside the CDR3, taken from reference TRBV19 and TRBJ1-5): DGGITQSPKYLFRKEGQNVTLSCEQNLNHDAMYWYRQDPGQGLRLIYYSQIVNDFQKGDIAEGYSVSREKKESFPLTVTSAQKNPTAFYLCASSQTGGDQPQHFGDGTRLSIL.

This sequence joins TRBV2 and TRBJ1-5; D is ambiguous. Germline-derived CDR1 and CDR2 are SNHLY and FYNNEI. CDR3 length: 13 amino acids. V was clipped by 6 bases and J by 3 bases, with 9 bases between them. The CDR3 DNA reads TGTGCCAGCAGCGAGCAGCTCAATCAGCCCCAGCATTTT. This gives the protein CASSEQLNQPQHF. Using reference TRBV2 and TRBJ1-5 for the parts outside the CDR3, the full variable domain is EPEVTQTPSHQVTQMGQEVILRCVPISNHLYFYWYRQILGQKVEFLVSFYNNEISEKSEIFDDQFSVERPDGSNFTLKIRSTKLEDSAMYFCASSEQLNQPQHFGDGTRLSIL.

The chain links TRBV30 to TRBJ1-6; no reliable D call. CDR1 is GTSNPN and CDR2 is SVGIG in the germline V gene (reference sequence). Deletions cut 3 bases from V and 9 bases from J, with 15 bases between. The CDR3 length is 14 residues. CDR3 residues: CAWRSLGWGSPLHF. The CDR3 DNA reads as TGTGCCTGGAGATCCCTTGGATGGGGTTCACCCCTCCACTTT. Drawing the rest from reference TRBV30 and TRBJ1-6, the complete variable domain is SQTIHQWPATLVQPVGSPLSLECTVEGTSNPNLYWYRQAAGRGLQLLFYSVGIGQISSEVPQNLSASRPQDRQFILSSKKLLLSDSGFYLCAWRSLGWGSPLHFGNGTRLTVT.

This sequence joins TRBV5-1 and TRBJ2-3; 9 positions agree with TRBD2. Looked up from germline, CDR1 is SGHRS and CDR2 is YFSETQ. The CDR3 totals 15 residues. V trimming: 6 bases; J trimming: 1 base; junction bases outside the gene matches: 6. CDR3 DNA: TGCGCCAGCACCGGGACTAGCCCCCGCACAGATACGCAGTATTTT. Amino acids: CASTGTSPRTDTQYF.

On this clone itself: One junction end disagrees with the germline gene, perhaps due to a read error. This rearrangement joins TRBV7-2 to TRBJ2-5, with D possibly matching TRBD2 (5 bases). CDR1 is SGHTA, CDR2 FQGNSA, per germline. The CDR3 has 13 amino acids. CDR3 sequence: CCTGEHNRKTQYF. The CDR3 DNA is TGCTGTACCGGGGAGCACAACCGCAAGACCCAGTACTTC.